This entry is about one T cell receptor beta chain. Its antigen is not identified. These data belong to a study of naive and memory T cell subsets. General study findings and limits: Gini index rose across naive, CM, EM and EMRA in CD4 and CD8.

Germline lookup yields CDR1 SNHLY and CDR2 FYNNEI. This CDR3 is built from 16 residues. V lost 4 bases, J lost 3 bases, and 18 bases lay in between. Two oligonucleotides, mixed equimolar, formed the beta constant-region primer covering TRBC1 and TRBC2. The ligated cDNA underwent four PCR rounds using SP2 and nested alpha and beta constant-region primers. From the UMI-ligation and nested PCR reads, TCRdb called clonotypes with MiXCR, one entry per CDR3 protein. The sample has about 120,000 distinct CDR3 sequences, about 36% seen once. The chain uses TRBV2 and TRBJ1-1; D is possibly TRBD1 (5 bases). The material sequenced was central memory CD4+ T cells from blood. The receptor comes from a human donor in good health. The CDR3 coding sequence is TGTGCCAGCAGTGCCGGGAGGACCAGGGTAGACACTGAAGCTTTCTTT. Protein product: CASSAGRTRVDTEAFF.